Following are 13 T cell receptor beta chains from one sample sequenced in a study of shared clonotypes between healthy human individuals. Measured with immunoSEQ multiplex PCR; TCRdb has only the in-frame clones, and not every one. The sample consists of some 100,000 clones, about 70% of them appearing once. Sequences were obtained from memory CD8+ T cells sorted from blood. Subset: CD45RO+ cells pooled with CCR7-negative TemRA cells. These TCRs come from a woman aged 30 to 39 in good health.

The chain recombines TRBV19 with TRBJ2-2, with D perhaps TRBD2 (6 bases). Trimming removed 7 bases at V and 0 bases at J, with 9 bases between. The CDR3 length is 14 residues. CDR1 is LNHDA, CDR2 SQIVND, per germline (reference sequence). CDR3 residues: CASMWGANTGELFF. In nucleotides, the CDR3 is TGTGCCAGTATGTGGGGGGCGAACACCGGGGAGCTGTTTTTT.

This clone was seen a few times. The chain combines TRBV19 with TRBJ2-5, with 10 nucleotides matching TRBD1. This CDR3 contains 16 residues. The ends lost 3 bases at V and 5 bases at J; junction bases unmatched: 9. Germline CDR1 reads LNHDA; CDR2 reads SQIVND (reference sequence). The CDR3 is CASSIMGQGISETQYF. DNA for the CDR3: TGTGCCAGTAGTATTATGGGACAGGGGATTTCGGAGACCCAGTACTTC.

The chain employs TRBV5-4 and TRBJ2-7; D is possibly TRBD2 (5 bases). The CDR3 extends over 10 amino acids. V lost 0 bases to trimming and J lost 12 bases, with 7 bases between them. Germline CDR1 is SGHNT and CDR2 is YYREEE (reference sequence). Here the CDR3 reads CASSLGRGYF. CDR3 nucleotides: TGTGCCAGCAGCTTGGGTCGGGGGTACTTC.

This chain connects TRBV11-2 to TRBJ2-5; 9 positions match TRBD2. The J call may be wrong; the DNA end is better matched by TRBJ2-7. CDR3 length: 14 residues. Germline V gene lookup returns CDR1 SGHAT and CDR2 FQNNGV. CDR3 sequence (DNA): TGTGCCAGCAGCCCAATAGCGGGAGTCTACGAGCAGTACTTC. Residues: CASSPIAGVYEQYF.

Only one count was recorded for this clone. The chain uses TRBV5-1 and TRBJ2-7; 8 bases match TRBD2. Germline V gene sequence: CDR1 SGHRS, CDR2 YFSETQ. The V and J ends lost 3 bases and 1 base, in that order; junction bases with no gene match: 6. The CDR3 covers 15 residues. The CDR3, as DNA: TGCGCCAGCAGCTCAGCGGGGGTTGGGTCCTACGAGCAGTACTTC. Amino acid sequence: CASSSAGVGSYEQYF.

This clone has only a few counts. The chain recombines TRBV25-1 with TRBJ2-2; 7 nucleotides match TRBD1. Germline V gene data show CDR1 as MGHDK and CDR2 as SYGVNS. The CDR3 loop spans 17 amino acids. V lost 4 bases, J lost 6 bases, and 14 bases stayed unmatched. The CDR3 DNA is TGTGCCAGCAGTGCCCCCCCGGAGACAGGGTCTGCCGGGGAGCTGTTTTTT. This codes for CASSAPPETGSAGELFF.

This clone was counted many times. V gene TRBV7-9 combines with J gene TRBJ2-3, with TRBD2 as a possible D gene (5 bases). V was clipped by 1 base and J by 2 bases, with 13 bases between them. The CDR3 is 16 residues long. Germline assignment: CDR1 SEHNR and CDR2 FQNEAQ (reference sequence). The CDR3 protein is CASSLVLGKYTDTQYF. CDR3 DNA: TGTGCCAGCAGCTTAGTACTCGGGAAGTACACAGATACGCAGTATTTT.

There are a few counts of this clone. In DNA form, the CDR3 reads TGTGCCAGCAGTGAACTATCTAGCGGGAGGGACAATGAGCAGTTCTTC. Translation: CASSELSSGRDNEQFF. The rearrangement links TRBV25-1 to TRBJ2-1; 12 nucleotides match TRBD2. CDR1 and CDR2 (germline): MGHDK, SYGVNS. This CDR3 has 16 residues. V was clipped by 2 bases and J by 5 bases; unmatched bases: 4. Drawing the rest from reference TRBV25-1 and TRBJ2-1, the complete variable domain is EADIYQTPRYLVIGTGKKITLECSQTMGHDKMYWYQQDPGMELHLIHYSYGVNSTEKGDLSSESTVSRIRTEHFPLTLESARPSHTSQYLCASSELSSGRDNEQFFGPGTRLTVL.

The J gene is TRBJ2-7, the V gene TRBV15; TRBD2 is a possible D gene (6 bases). The CDR3 is 13 residues long. Per germline, CDR1 LNHNV and CDR2 YYDKDF (reference sequence). V lost 4 bases and J lost 4, with 11 bases in between. CDR3 coding DNA: TGTGCCACCAGCACCGGGACTTCGTACGAGCAGTACTTC. Its protein product is CATSTGTSYEQYF.

V gene TRBV29-1 combines with J gene TRBJ2-5, with a tentative D call TRBD2 (5 bases). The CDR3 has 13 residues. The V end lost 3 bases, the J end lost 11 bases, and 19 bases lay between the germline ends. Germline V gene data show CDR1 as SQVTM and CDR2 as ANQGSEA. The DNA of the CDR3 is TGCAGCGTTGAGCCGGAGGCAGGTATGGAGCAGTACTTC. As protein: CSVEPEAGMEQYF.

The chain has TRBV10-2 and TRBJ2-1; 7 nucleotides agree with TRBD2. The CDR3 contains 14 residues. Per the germline V gene, CDR1 is WSHSY and CDR2 is SAAADI. The J segment lost 2 bases and the V segment lost 8 bases, leaving 6 bases of the junction unmatched. CDR3 protein: CASYSGFAYNEQFF. The CDR3 DNA reads as TGCGCCAGCTATAGCGGGTTTGCCTACAATGAGCAGTTCTTC.

This clone was recorded many times. V is TRBV6-4 and J is TRBJ1-5; 10 bases are shared with TRBD1. Unmatched junction bases numbered 5, after V lost 6 bases and J lost 3 bases. The length of the CDR3 is 15 residues. Per germline, CDR1 MRHNA and CDR2 SNTAGT. The CDR3 nucleotides read TGTGCCAGCAGGGAGGGGACAGGGGACAATCAGCCCCAGCATTTT. Amino acid sequence: CASREGTGDNQPQHF.

V is TRBV28 and J is TRBJ2-1; TRBD2 agrees at 8 bases. V lost 3 bases, J lost 8 bases, and 15 bases stayed unmatched. The CDR3 sequence is 17 residues long. Looked up from germline, CDR1 is MDHEN and CDR2 is SYDVKM. The CDR3 bases are TGTGCCAGCAGTTTGCTTGGGGGCCCGGGAGGGCGGTATGAGCAGTTCTTC. Translated: CASSLLGGPGGRYEQFF.